The rows below give T cell receptor beta chains drawn from one sample of a study of CD8 T cells in Susac syndrome. TCRdb ran MiXCR on the immunoSEQ multiplex PCR reads and lists one entry per CDR3 protein. Of about 120,000 distinct CDR3 sequences listed, less than 95% are singletons. The sample comprised CD4+ T cells from PBMCs. These receptors originate from a human donor in good health. CDR3s include the opening cysteine and the closing phenylalanine or tryptophan. D genes are given only for firm matches. Size tells how often a clone was seen (once, few, many) or the class of an expanded clone, and some rows leave it out.

J gene | clone size | V gene | D gene | CDR3 DNA | CDR3 protein
TRBJ2-7 | NA | TRBV3-1 | TRBD2 | TGTGCCAGCACCCACCTAGCGGGAGGCTCCTACGAGCAGTACTTC | CASTHLAGGSYEQYF
TRBJ2-7 | NA | TRBV6-2/TRBV6-3 | TRBD2 | TGTGCCAGCAGCAGAGCGAGCGGGAGCGTGTCCTACGAGCAGTACTTC | CASSRASGSVSYEQYF
TRBJ2-7 | NA | TRBV11-3 | NA | TGTGCCAGCAGCACTGGGGACTACGAGCAGTACTTC | CASSTGDYEQYF
TRBJ2-7 | NA | TRBV5-1 | NA | TGCGCCAGCAATCCGGGAGAAGGATACGAGCAGTACTTC | CASNPGEGYEQYF
TRBJ2-7 | once | TRBV7-2 | NA | TGTGCCAGCGCCGGTGGCACAGGGAGCTCCTACGAGCAGTACTTC | CASAGGTGSSYEQYF
TRBJ2-3 | NA | TRBV18 | NA | TGTGCCAGCTCACCACCGGGAAGGGCGGCAGATACGCAGTATTTT | CASSPPGRAADTQYF
TRBJ2-1 | NA | TRBV5-1 | NA | TGCGCCAGCAGCTTGGATTCTAGCAGCATGGATGAGCAGTTCTTC | CASSLDSSSMDEQFF
TRBJ2-2 | NA | TRBV7-3 | NA | TGTGCCAGCAGCTTAACTGGGGGAGACACCGGGGAGCTGTTTTTT | CASSLTGGDTGELFF
TRBJ2-1 | NA | TRBV28 | NA | TGTGCCAGCAGTTTGCGTCGGAGCCCCCGATTCAATGAGCAGTTCTTC | CASSLRRSPRFNEQFF
TRBJ2-3 | NA | TRBV27 | NA | TGTGCCAGCAGTTTGCCAAGCGGCACCACGCAGTATTTT | CASSLPSGTTQYF
TRBJ2-6 | NA | TRBV19 | NA | TGTGCCAGTACCGACCAAGGCTCTGGGGCCAACGTCCTGACTTTC | CASTDQGSGANVLTF
TRBJ2-5 | NA | TRBV2 | NA | TGTGCCAGCAGTGAAAGGCGGGACAGTGAGACCCAGTACTTC | CASSERRDSETQYF
TRBJ2-3 | NA | TRBV14 | NA | TGTGCCAGCAGCCAAGATCTTGGGATTTGGGCAGATACGCAGTATTTT | CASSQDLGIWADTQYF
TRBJ2-3 | NA | TRBV9 | TRBD1 | TGTGCCAGCAGCTCTACAGTAAGGGGGCCGATGGATACGCAGTATTTT | CASSSTVRGPMDTQYF
TRBJ2-1 | NA | TRBV11-3 | TRBD2 | TGTGCCAGCAGCCCCGACGGGCTAGCGGGGTACAATGAGCAGTTCTTC | CASSPDGLAGYNEQFF
TRBJ2-1 | NA | TRBV29-1 | TRBD1 | TGCAGCGAAGGACAGGGGGGGAAAGGCAATGAGCAGTTCTTC | CSEGQGGKGNEQFF
TRBJ1-1 | NA | TRBV12-3/TRBV12-4 | NA | TGTGCCAGCAGTTTACGAGGTACTGAAGCTTTCTTT | CASSLRGTEAFF
TRBJ2-6 | NA | TRBV6-5 | NA | TGTGCCAGCAGTTACGGGGGATTTACTGGGGCCAACGTCCTGACTTTC | CASSYGGFTGANVLTF
TRBJ1-3 | NA | TRBV4-3 | NA | TGCGCCAGCAGCCCCGGTCTAACAGGAAACACCATATATTTT | CASSPGLTGNTIYF
TRBJ2-7 | few | TRBV29-1 | TRBD1 | TGCAGCGCCCGACAGGGGCCTCGATCCTACGAGCAGTACTTC | CSARQGPRSYEQYF
TRBJ2-2 | NA | TRBV28 | NA | TGTGCCAGCAGTCTTGCCGGTCCCAGGGACACCGGGGAGCTGTTTTTT | CASSLAGPRDTGELFF
TRBJ1-4 | NA | TRBV19 | NA | TGTGCCAGTAGTATGGAGTGGGGGTCACCTAATGAAAAACTGTTTTTT | CASSMEWGSPNEKLFF
TRBJ1-1 | NA | TRBV20-1 | TRBD1 | TGCAGTGCTGCCCGACAGGGAACGAACACTGAAGCTTTCTTT | CSAARQGTNTEAFF
TRBJ2-2 | NA | TRBV7-9 | TRBD1 | TGTGCCAGCAGACATACCGGGACAGGGAGTTTCCGAAACACCGGGGAGCTGTTTTTT | CASRHTGTGSFRNTGELFF
TRBJ1-2 | NA | TRBV5-4 | NA | TGTGCCAGCAGCCCAGAGGGTCTGACCTTTTGGGGCTACACCTTC | CASSPEGLTFWGYTF
TRBJ1-5 | NA | TRBV25-1 | NA | TGTGCCAGCAGTGAAACCGGGTGGGGTCAGCCCCAGCATTTT | CASSETGWGQPQHF
TRBJ2-7 | NA | TRBV6-5 | TRBD1 | TGTGCCAGCAGCCAGAGGACAGGGGCCTCCTACGAGCAGTACTTC | CASSQRTGASYEQYF
TRBJ2-7 | NA | TRBV3-1 | NA | TGTGCCAGCAGCCAAGGTACGGGAGTCTTGGCGGAGCAGTACTTC | CASSQGTGVLAEQYF
TRBJ1-1 | NA | TRBV28 | NA | TGTGCCAGCAGCCTCGACCAGGGAGCTTTCTTT | CASSLDQGAFF
TRBJ2-2 | NA | TRBV6-2/TRBV6-3 | NA | TGTGCCAGCAGCCACGGGGCAGGGTCCGGGGAGCTGTTTTTT | CASSHGAGSGELFF
TRBJ2-1 | NA | TRBV20-1 | TRBD2 | TGCAGTGCCCTAGGCGATAGCAAGCGGGGGGTCAATGAGCAGTTCTTC | CSALGDSKRGVNEQFF
TRBJ2-1 | NA | TRBV28 | NA | TGTGCCAGCAGCCCGGGACCTTCCTACAATGAGCAGTTCTTC | CASSPGPSYNEQFF
TRBJ2-5 | NA | TRBV30 | TRBD2 | TGTGCCTGGAGGCTGGGACTAGCGGGGCAAGAGACCCAGTACTTC | CAWRLGLAGQETQYF
TRBJ2-6 | NA | TRBV7-9 | NA | TGTGCCAGCAGCCAGACAGGTTCTGGGGCCAACGTCCTGACTTTC | CASSQTGSGANVLTF
TRBJ2-7 | NA | TRBV28 | NA | TGTGCCAGCAGCCTCGACCGGAATCAGCAGTACTTC | CASSLDRNQQYF
TRBJ2-2 | NA | TRBV12-3/TRBV12-4 | NA | TGTGCCAGCAGTTTGGACCTGAACACCGGGGAGCTGTTTTTT | CASSLDLNTGELFF
TRBJ2-5 | NA | TRBV19 | NA | TGTGCCAGTAGCCGTGGTTACGAGACCGGGACTCAAGAGACCCAGTACTTC | CASSRGYETGTQETQYF
TRBJ2-7 | NA | TRBV29-1 | TRBD2 | TGCAGCGTTGTCGAACTAGCGGGAGAAGAGCAGTACTTC | CSVVELAGEEQYF
TRBJ1-4 | NA | TRBV18 | NA | TGTGCCAGCTCACCCTCGACAGATGAAAAACTGTTTTTT | CASSPSTDEKLFF
TRBJ2-5 | NA | TRBV7-2 | NA | TGTGCCAGCAGCTTAGCAGCTCGGGTCCGCGAGACCCAGTACTTC | CASSLAARVRETQYF
TRBJ2-5 | NA | TRBV6-1 | TRBD2 | TGTGCCAGCAGTGGGAGCGGGAAGGAGACCCAGTACTTC | CASSGSGKETQYF
TRBJ2-3 | NA | TRBV6-5 | TRBD2 | TGTGCCAGCAGTTCTAGGACTAGCGGGAGGTATAACACAGATACGCAGTATTTT | CASSSRTSGRYNTDTQYF
TRBJ1-1 | NA | TRBV5-1 | NA | TGCGCCAGCAGCTCCGGGACGAAAACTGAAGCTTTCTTT | CASSSGTKTEAFF
TRBJ2-1 | NA | TRBV4-3 | TRBD2 | TGCGCCAGCAGCCTCGGGGCTAGCGGGACCTACAATGAGCAGTTCTTC | CASSLGASGTYNEQFF
TRBJ2-1 | NA | TRBV15 | NA | TGTGCCACCAGCAGAGGACAGGCGCGTACTTCCTACAATGAGCAGTTCTTC | CATSRGQARTSYNEQFF
TRBJ2-3 | once | TRBV19 | NA | TGTGCCAGTAGTATACAGTTCACAGATACGCAGTATTTT | CASSIQFTDTQYF
TRBJ2-3 | NA | TRBV4-3 | NA | TGCGCCAGCAGCCAAGAATGGGGGGAGTCTTCAGATACGCAGTATTTT | CASSQEWGESSDTQYF
TRBJ1-1 | NA | TRBV20-1 | NA | TGCAGTGCTAGGACCCATGGGACGCGAGCTGAAGCTTTCTTT | CSARTHGTRAEAFF
TRBJ2-1 | NA | TRBV20-1 | TRBD2 | TGCAGTGCTAAAGAGACTAGCGGGAGTGTCGATGAGCAGTTCTTC | CSAKETSGSVDEQFF
TRBJ2-1 | NA | TRBV2 | TRBD1 | TGTGCCAGCGAAGCGACAGGGGCCGATGAGCAGTTCTTC | CASEATGADEQFF
TRBJ1-1 | NA | TRBV5-1 | NA | TGCGCCAGCAGGGTGGCAAGTAGGGCTTCTGAAGCTTTCTTT | CASRVASRASEAFF